The 9 T cell receptor beta chains listed next were all sequenced from one sample in a study of early T cells in non-severe SARS-CoV-2 infection. One entry per CDR3 protein, called by TCRdb with MiXCR from the 5' RACE reads. The sample carries tens of thousands of distinct CDR3 sequences, roughly 4.5% recorded once. Source material: whole blood. All receptors come from an adult who was a healthcare worker with PCR-confirmed SARS-CoV-2 infection or an uninfected control (not recorded which).

This clonotype has at least ten counts. The V call is TRBV7-2, the J call TRBJ1-1; TRBD1 agrees at 7 bases. CDR1 and CDR2 from the germline V gene are SGHTA and FQGNSA. The junction had 5 bases not matched to a gene; V was cut back by 4 bases and J by 0 bases. The CDR3 has 15 amino acids. The CDR3 coding sequence is TGTGCCAGCAGCTCACAGGGACAGATGAACACTGAAGCTTTCTTT. It codes for CASSSQGQMNTEAFF. The whole variable domain, remainder taken from reference TRBV7-2 and TRBJ1-1, is GAGVSQSPSNKVTEKGKDVELRCDPISGHTALYWYRQSLGQGLEFLIYFQGNSAPDKSGLPSDRFSAERTGGSVSTLTIQRTQQEDSAVYLCASSSQGQMNTEAFFGQGTRLTVV.

The chain employs TRBV20-1 and TRBJ2-7; TRBD2 matches 11 bases. This CDR3 has 14 residues. V was clipped by 2 bases and J by 2 bases; unmatched bases: 2. Germline CDR1 is DFQATT and CDR2 is SNEGSKA (reference sequence). CDR3 loop: CSARLAGGTYEQYF. For the CDR3, the DNA is TGCAGTGCTAGACTAGCGGGGGGCACCTACGAGCAGTACTTC.

At least ten counts were recorded for this clonotype. The gene calls are TRBV7-2 and TRBJ2-5, with 11 positions matching TRBD2. The CDR3 runs to 17 residues. Trimming cost V 1 base and J 8 bases; bases outside gene matches: 12. From germline, CDR1 is SGHTA and CDR2 FQGNSA. The CDR3 reads CASSLGVTSGALDTQYF. In nucleotides, the CDR3 is TGTGCCAGCAGCTTAGGGGTGACTAGCGGGGCGCTTGATACCCAGTACTTC.

This clonotype showed up many times. This chain connects TRBV7-8 to TRBJ2-7; D could derive from TRBD1 or TRBD2 (5 bases each). V shed 4 bases and J shed 0 bases, with 10 bases lying between them. The CDR3 covers 14 residues. Germline loops: CDR1 SGHVS, CDR2 FQNEAQ. The CDR3 loop is CASSSGTNSYEQYF. CDR3 coding DNA: TGTGCCAGCAGCTCTGGGACGAACTCCTACGAGCAGTACTTC.

Ten or more counts support this clonotype. The chain joins TRBV28 to TRBJ1-5; D gene unclear. Germline CDR1 and CDR2: MDHEN and SYDVKM. V was shortened by 2 bases and J by 4 bases, with 6 bases between the two germline ends. There are 13 residues in the CDR3. The DNA of the CDR3 is TGTGCCAGCAGTTTAACCGATAATCAGCCCCAGCATTTT. Translation: CASSLTDNQPQHF.

There are many counts of this clonotype. This chain joins TRBV28 and TRBJ1-6; D is perhaps TRBD1 (5 bases). CDR1 is MDHEN, CDR2 SYDVKM, per germline. The CDR3 sequence is 15 residues long. The V gene lost 1 base and the J gene lost 5 bases, with 9 bases spanning the gap. The chain's CDR3 is CASSLFRQNNSPLHF. The CDR3 DNA reads as TGTGCCAGCAGTTTATTCCGACAGAATAATTCACCCCTCCACTTT.

Ten or more counts support this clonotype. The J gene is TRBJ2-7, the V gene TRBV6-6; D not resolved. Germline V CDR1 and CDR2: MNHNY, SVGAGI (reference sequence). Trimming left V 6 bases short and J 2 bases short, with 5 bases between. This CDR3 spans 11 amino acids. The CDR3 DNA reads TGTGCCAGCAGCCCGGCCTACGAGCAGTACTTC. It encodes CASSPAYEQYF.

There are many counts of this clonotype. This rearrangement joins TRBV20-1 to TRBJ1-2, with D uncertain. V was shortened by 3 bases and J by 2 bases, with 7 bases between the two germline ends. The CDR3 runs 12 residues. Germline V gene data show CDR1 as DFQATT and CDR2 as SNEGSKA (reference sequence). CDR3 residues: CSASPGNYGYTF. The CDR3, as DNA: TGCAGTGCTAGTCCTGGGAACTATGGCTACACCTTC.

This clonotype was picked up many times. The chain joins TRBV5-6 to TRBJ2-5, with TRBD2 identical over 8 bases. Germline CDR1 SGHDT, CDR2 YYEEEE. The V and J ends lost 3 bases and 4 bases, in that order; junction bases with no gene match: 8. The CDR3 contains 15 residues. CDR3 sequence (DNA): TGTGCCAGCAGCTCGGACGGCGGGGGGTCAGAGACCCAGTACTTC. Encoded protein: CASSSDGGGSETQYF.